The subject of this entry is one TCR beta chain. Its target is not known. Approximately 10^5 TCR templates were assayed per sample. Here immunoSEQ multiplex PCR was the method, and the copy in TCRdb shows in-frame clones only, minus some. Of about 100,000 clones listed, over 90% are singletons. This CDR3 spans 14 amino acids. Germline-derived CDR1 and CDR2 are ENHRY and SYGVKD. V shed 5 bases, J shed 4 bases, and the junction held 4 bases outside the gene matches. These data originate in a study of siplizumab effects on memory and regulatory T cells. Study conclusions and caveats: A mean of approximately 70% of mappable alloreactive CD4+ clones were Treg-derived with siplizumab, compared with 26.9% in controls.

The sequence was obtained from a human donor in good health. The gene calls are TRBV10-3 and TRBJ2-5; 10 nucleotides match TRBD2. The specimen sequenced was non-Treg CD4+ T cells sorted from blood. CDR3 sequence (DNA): TGTGCCATCAGTTTGCTAGCGGGAGTAGAGACCCAGTACTTC. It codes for CAISLLAGVETQYF.